This TCR beta chain was captured by sequencing in a study of a mutant IDH1 vaccine in newly diagnosed glioma. The overall study: Treated patients, approximately 60% male and approximately 38% female, averaged approximately 40 years of age. It was radiotherapy, temozolomide, or both that patients received previously, with most receiving both.

This CDR3 is 14 amino acids long. Per the germline V gene, CDR1 is GTSNPN and CDR2 is SVGIG (reference sequence). The table came from immunoSEQ multiplex PCR; TCRdb's copy has only in-frame clones and leaves some out. The top ten hold about 2.4% of the sample, which has 45,000 to 65,000 clones, roughly nine tenths seen once. Regarding this clone: What it recognizes is unknown. An end of the junction does not agree with germline; a read error may underlie this.

Documented time point: week 11, during vaccination. All doses held 300 ug of mutant IDH1 20-mer peptide, with topical imiquimod. The origin of this receptor is a man aged 50 to 60 with glioma. Sequences were derived from PBMCs, sampled from a glioma patient whose treatment included an IDH1 peptide vaccine. The chain has TRBV30 and TRBJ1-1; TRBD1 is a possible D gene (6 bases). The CDR3 reads CAWSVGTLKTEAFF. The CDR3 DNA sequence: TGTGCCTGGAGTGTGGGGACATTGAAGACTGAAGCTTTCTTT.